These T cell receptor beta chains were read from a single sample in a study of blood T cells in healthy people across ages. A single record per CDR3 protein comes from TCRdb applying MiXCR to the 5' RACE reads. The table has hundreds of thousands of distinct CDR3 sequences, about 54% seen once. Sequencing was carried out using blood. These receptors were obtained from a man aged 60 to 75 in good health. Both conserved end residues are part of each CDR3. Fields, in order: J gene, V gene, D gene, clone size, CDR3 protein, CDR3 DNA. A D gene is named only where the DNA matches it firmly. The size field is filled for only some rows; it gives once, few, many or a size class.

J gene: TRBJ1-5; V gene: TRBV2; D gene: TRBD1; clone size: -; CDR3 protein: CASSDMRQGGQPQHF; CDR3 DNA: TGTGCCAGCAGTGATATGAGACAGGGGGGTCAGCCCCAGCATTTT
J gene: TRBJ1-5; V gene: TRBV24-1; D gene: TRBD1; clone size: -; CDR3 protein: CATSVAGTGGDDNQPQHF; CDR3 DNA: TGTGCCACCAGTGTTGCCGGGACAGGGGGAGATGACAATCAGCCCCAGCATTTT
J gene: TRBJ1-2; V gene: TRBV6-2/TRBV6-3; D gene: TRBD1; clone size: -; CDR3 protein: CASSYGTGGLTF; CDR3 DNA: TGTGCCAGCAGTTATGGGACAGGTGGTCTCACCTTC
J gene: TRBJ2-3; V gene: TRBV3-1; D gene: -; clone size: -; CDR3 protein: CASSQTGRASTDTQYF; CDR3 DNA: TGTGCCAGCAGCCAGACGGGACGGGCAAGCACAGATACGCAGTATTTT
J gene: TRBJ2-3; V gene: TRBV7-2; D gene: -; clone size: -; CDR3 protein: CASSLWGRNTDTQYF; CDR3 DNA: TGTGCCAGCAGCTTATGGGGTAGGAACACAGATACGCAGTATTTT
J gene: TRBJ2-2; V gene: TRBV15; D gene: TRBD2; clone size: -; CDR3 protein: CATSRDRSSGGTGELFF; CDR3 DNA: TGTGCCACCAGCAGAGATCGGTCTAGCGGGGGGACCGGGGAGCTGTTTTTT
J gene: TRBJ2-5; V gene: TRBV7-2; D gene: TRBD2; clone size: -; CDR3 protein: CASSFVGGVETQYF; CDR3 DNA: TGTGCCAGCAGCTTTGTGGGGGGGGTAGAGACCCAGTACTTC
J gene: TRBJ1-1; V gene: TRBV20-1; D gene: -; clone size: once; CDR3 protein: CSARDHEGGKAFF; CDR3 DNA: TGCAGTGCTAGAGATCACGAGGGGGGAAAAGCTTTCTTT
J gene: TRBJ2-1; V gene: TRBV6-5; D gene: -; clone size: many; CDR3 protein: CASSDRLDSEQFF; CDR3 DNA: TGTGCCAGCAGTGACCGACTAGACAGTGAGCAGTTCTTC
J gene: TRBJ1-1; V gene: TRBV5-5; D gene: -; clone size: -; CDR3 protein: CASSFLETFEAFF; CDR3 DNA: TGTGCCAGCAGCTTTTTAGAGACCTTTGAAGCTTTCTTT
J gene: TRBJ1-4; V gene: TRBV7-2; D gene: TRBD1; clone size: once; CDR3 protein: CASTGQVGEKLFF; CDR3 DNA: TGTGCCTCGACCGGACAGGTTGGGGAAAAACTGTTTTTT
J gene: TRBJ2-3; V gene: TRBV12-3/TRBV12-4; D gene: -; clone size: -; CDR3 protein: CASGQGGRDTQYF; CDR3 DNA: TGTGCCAGCGGCCAGGGGGGAAGGGATACGCAGTATTTT
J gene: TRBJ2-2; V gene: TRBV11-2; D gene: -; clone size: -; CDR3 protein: CASSFRSGATGELFF; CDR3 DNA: TGTGCCAGCAGCTTCCGGTCGGGGGCCACCGGGGAGCTGTTTTTT
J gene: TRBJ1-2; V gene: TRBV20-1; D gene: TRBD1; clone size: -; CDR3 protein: CSAPKGQAYYGYTF; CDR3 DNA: TGCAGTGCACCAAAGGGACAGGCCTACTATGGCTACACCTTC
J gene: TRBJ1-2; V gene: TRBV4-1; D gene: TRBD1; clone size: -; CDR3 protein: CASSQVAGGSGYTF; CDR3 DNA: TGCGCCAGCAGCCAAGTAGCAGGGGGTAGTGGCTACACCTTC
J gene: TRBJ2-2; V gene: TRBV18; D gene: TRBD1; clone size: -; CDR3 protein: CASSIRTGETGELFF; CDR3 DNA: TGTGCCAGCTCGATACGGACAGGGGAGACCGGGGAGCTGTTTTTT
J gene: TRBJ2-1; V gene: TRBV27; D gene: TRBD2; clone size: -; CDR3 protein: CAVQGGSYNEQFF; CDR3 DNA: TGTGCGGTCCAGGGAGGGTCATACAATGAGCAGTTCTTC
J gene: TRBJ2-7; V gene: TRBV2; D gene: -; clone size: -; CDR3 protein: CASSGHYEQYF; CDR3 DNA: TGTGCCAGCAGTGGACACTACGAGCAGTACTTC
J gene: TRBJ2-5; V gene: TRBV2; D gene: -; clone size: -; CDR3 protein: CASSENRIQETQYF; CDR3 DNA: TGTGCCAGCAGTGAAAACAGGATCCAAGAGACCCAGTACTTC
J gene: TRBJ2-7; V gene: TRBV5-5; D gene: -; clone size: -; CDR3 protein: CASSLDRAPSAIPYEQYF; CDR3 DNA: TGTGCCAGCAGCTTGGACAGGGCACCATCTGCCATACCATACGAGCAGTACTTC
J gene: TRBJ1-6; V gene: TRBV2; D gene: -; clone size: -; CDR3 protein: CASSEAERSNSPLHF; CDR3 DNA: TGTGCCAGCAGTGAAGCCGAAAGATCTAATTCACCCCTCCACTTT
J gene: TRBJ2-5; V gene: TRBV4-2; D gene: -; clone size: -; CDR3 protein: CASSQVTGIIQETQYF; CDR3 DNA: TGTGCCAGCAGCCAAGTAACCGGGATAATACAAGAGACCCAGTACTTC
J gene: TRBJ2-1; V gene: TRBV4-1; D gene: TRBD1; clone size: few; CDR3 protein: CASSQELDRGSYNEQFF; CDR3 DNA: TGCGCCAGCAGCCAAGAACTCGACAGGGGGAGTTACAATGAGCAGTTCTTC
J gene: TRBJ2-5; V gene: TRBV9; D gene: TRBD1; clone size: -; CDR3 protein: CAREDRAQETQYF; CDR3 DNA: TGTGCCAGGGAGGACAGGGCCCAAGAGACCCAGTACTTC
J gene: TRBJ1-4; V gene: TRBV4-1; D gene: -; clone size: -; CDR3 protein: CASSQSFDREKLFF; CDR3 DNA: TGCGCCAGCAGCCAGTCCTTCGATCGGGAAAAACTGTTTTTT
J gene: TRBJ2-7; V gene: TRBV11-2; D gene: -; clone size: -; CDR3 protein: CASSLVWNEQYF; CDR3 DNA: TGTGCCAGCAGCTTAGTTTGGAACGAGCAGTACTTC
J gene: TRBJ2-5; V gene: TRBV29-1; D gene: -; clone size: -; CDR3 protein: CSARPGGQTQYF; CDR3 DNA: TGCAGCGCGCGCCCGGGCGGACAGACCCAGTACTTC
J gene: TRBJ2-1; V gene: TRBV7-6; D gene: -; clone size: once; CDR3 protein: CASSLASNNEQFF; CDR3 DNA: TGTGCCAGCAGCTTAGCTTCGAACAATGAGCAGTTCTTC
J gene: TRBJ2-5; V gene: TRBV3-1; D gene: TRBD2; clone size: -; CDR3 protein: CASSPTGTSGGETQYF; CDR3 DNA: TGTGCCAGCAGCCCAACTGGGACTAGCGGGGGAGAGACCCAGTACTTC
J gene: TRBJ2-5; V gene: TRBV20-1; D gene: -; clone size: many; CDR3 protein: CSARRRGRRETQYF; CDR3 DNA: TGCAGTGCTAGACGGCGGGGACGGCGAGAGACCCAGTACTTC
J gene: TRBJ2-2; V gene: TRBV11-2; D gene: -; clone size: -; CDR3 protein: CASSFREANTGELFF; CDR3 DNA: TGTGCCAGCAGCTTCAGGGAGGCGAACACCGGGGAGCTGTTTTTT
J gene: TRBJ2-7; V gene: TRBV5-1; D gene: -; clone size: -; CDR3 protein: CASSLYSPSTYEQYF; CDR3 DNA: TGCGCCAGCAGCTTGTATTCCCCCTCGACCTACGAGCAGTACTTC
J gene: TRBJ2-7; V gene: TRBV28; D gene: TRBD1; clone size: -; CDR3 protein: CASSLDRAVEQYF; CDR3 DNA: TGTGCCAGCAGTCTAGACAGGGCGGTCGAGCAGTACTTC
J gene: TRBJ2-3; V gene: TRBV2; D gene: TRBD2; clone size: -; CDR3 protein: CASSLAGPLSDTQYF; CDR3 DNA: TGTGCCAGCAGTTTAGCGGGCCCGCTCTCAGATACGCAGTATTTT